The text below deals with one TCR beta chain. What it binds is unknown. The junction does not match germline at one end; this may be a read error. The data belong to a study of glioma-infiltrating T cells. Findings of the study overall: CDR3 overlap between tissue and blood was very small. Gliomas, especially low-grade, showed above-expected tissue-blood divergence; non-neoplastic patients showed below.

Using RNA template, CDR3s of TCR alpha and beta were amplified with iRepertoire arm-PCR. For one-step reverse transcription and amplification, 100-400 ng of tissue mRNA or PBMC total RNA was used. TCRdb processed the multiplex PCR reads anew with MiXCR; each CDR3 protein has one entry. This table has over 130,000 distinct CDR3 sequences, roughly 43% appearing once. The sequence came from a human donor with low-grade glioma or glioblastoma, undergoing nonglioma brain surgery, or in good health (not recorded which). The sequencing input was glioma tissue, nonneoplastic brain tissue, or PBMCs (not recorded which).

CDR3 sequence reads: CASRQERSPPRRFF. The CDR3 nucleotides are TGTGCCAGCAGACAAGAACGTAGCCCACCCCGACGGTTCTTC. The chain combines TRBV14 with TRBJ2-1; no definite D call. The CDR3 loop spans 14 amino acids. Per the germline V gene, CDR1 is SGHDN and CDR2 is FVKESK.